The 31 T cell receptor beta chains below come from one sample, sequenced in a study of cytomegalovirus exposure and HLA in healthy donors. A multiplex PCR was run with 60 Vbeta primers and 13 Jbeta primers. TCRdb's copy holds only in-frame clones and misses some; the assay was immunoSEQ multiplex PCR. The sample lists roughly 150,000 clones; approximately 71% were seen once. The sequenced material came from PBMCs. These receptors all come from a man aged 30-40 years in good health and CMV-seropositive.

Only a few counts were recorded for this clone. The V gene is TRBV7-9, the J gene TRBJ2-1, with TRBD1 as a possible D gene (5 bases). The length of the CDR3 is 15 residues. The V gene's germline CDR1 is SEHNR and CDR2 FQNEAQ (reference sequence). Trimming left V 1 base short and J 6 bases short, with 13 bases between. CDR3 nucleotide sequence: TGTGCCAGCAGCTTAGGCGCAGGGTCGGGCAATGAGCAGTTCTTC. This encodes CASSLGAGSGNEQFF.

The chain combines TRBV6-5 with TRBJ2-1; 9 nucleotides align to TRBD2. This CDR3 spans 14 amino acids. The germline V gene encodes CDR1 MNHEY and CDR2 SVGAGI. The V segment lost 10 bases and the J segment 5 bases; nucleotides outside the gene matches: 9. The CDR3 region is CATHGTSRNNEQFF. In nucleotides, the CDR3 is TGTGCCACCCATGGGACTAGCAGGAACAATGAGCAGTTCTTC.

The chain links TRBV27 to TRBJ2-5, with 10 bases lining up with TRBD2. Germline V gives CDR1 MNHEY, CDR2 SMNVEV (reference sequence). V trimming: 1 base; J trimming: 5 bases; junction bases outside the gene matches: 7. CDR3 length equals 16 residues. CDR3 amino acids: CASSLWPTSGKETQYF. The CDR3, as DNA: TGTGCCAGCAGTTTATGGCCCACTAGCGGGAAGGAGACCCAGTACTTC.

For this clone: Other nucleotide sequences from this sample produce the same CDR3. CDR3 in amino acids: CASSVAAGTEAFF. In DNA form, the CDR3 reads TGTGCCAGCAGCGTAGCGGCGGGAACTGAAGCTTTCTTT. The V gene is TRBV9, the J gene TRBJ1-1, with D uncertain. The CDR3 totals 13 residues. Trimming shortened V by 0 bases and J by 5 bases, and 8 bases separated the two germline ends. Per the germline V gene, CDR1 is SGDLS and CDR2 is YYNGEE.

This rearrangement joins TRBV4-2 to TRBJ1-6; D unclear. Trimming left V 0 bases short and J 16 bases short, with 16 bases between. The CDR3 contains 14 residues. Looked up from germline, CDR1 is LGHNA and CDR2 is YNFKEQ. CDR3 sequence reads: CASSQDRAGKWLHF. The CDR3 region has the DNA TGTGCCAGCAGCCAAGATCGGGCGGGGAAATGGCTCCACTTT.

This clone was observed a few times. CDR3 nucleotides: TGCAGCCTCCTTACGGGCTACGAGCAGTACTTC. Translated: CSLLTGYEQYF. The V gene is TRBV20-1, the J gene TRBJ2-7, with unresolved D. Germline V gene data show CDR1 as DFQATT and CDR2 as SNEGSKA (reference sequence). The CDR3 has 11 amino acids.

This clone was picked up a small number of times. This chain uses TRBV7-3 with TRBJ2-1; the D gene is possibly TRBD1 (6 bases). The CDR3 extends over 14 amino acids. V lost 2 bases and J 8 bases, leaving 13 bases between the germline ends. Germline V gene lookup returns CDR1 SGHTA and CDR2 FQGTGA. CDR3 in DNA: TGTGCCAGCAGCTTACGCGAAAAGGGGGATGAGCAGTTCTTC. Translating it yields CASSLREKGDEQFF.

This clone was picked up a small number of times. V is TRBV7-6 and J is TRBJ2-3, with 9 bases aligning to TRBD1. CDR1 and CDR2 from the germline V gene are SGHVS and FNYEAQ. Trimming cost V 4 bases and J 5 bases; bases outside gene matches: 7. The CDR3 is 15 residues long. The DNA for the CDR3 is TGTGCCAGCAGCTCAGGACAGGGGAGTGGAGATACGCAGTATTTT. Amino acids: CASSSGQGSGDTQYF.

The chain recombines TRBV5-1 with TRBJ1-2, with TRBD1 matching 10 bases. Germline values: CDR1 SGHRS, CDR2 YFSETQ. The CDR3 consists of 15 residues. The V gene end was trimmed by 1 base and the J gene end by 6 bases; junction bases not matched to a gene: 6. The CDR3 DNA reads TGCGCCAGCAGCTTGCAGACAGGGGGCGCAAATGGCTACACCTTC. It yields the protein CASSLQTGGANGYTF. Drawing the rest from reference TRBV5-1 and TRBJ1-2, the complete variable domain is KAGVTQTPRYLIKTRGQQVTLSCSPISGHRSVSWYQQTPGQGLQFLFEYFSETQRNKGNFPGRFSGRQFSNSRSEMNVSTLELGDSALYLCASSLQTGGANGYTFGSGTRLTVV.

This clone showed up just a few times. The chain couples TRBV4-1 to TRBJ2-2; the match to TRBD2 covers 7 bases. Germline V CDR1 and CDR2: MGHRA, YSYEKL. J was trimmed by 6 bases and V by 0 bases; bases with no gene match: 7. The CDR3 has 16 amino acids. CDR3 residues: CASSQDSSGYSGELFF. The CDR3 DNA reads TGCGCCAGCAGCCAAGATTCTAGCGGTTACTCCGGGGAGCTGTTTTTT.

The V call is TRBV19, the J call TRBJ2-5, with TRBD2 matching over 11 bases. Unmatched junction bases numbered 8, after V lost 8 bases and J lost 6 bases. This CDR3 has 14 residues. Germline V gene lookup returns CDR1 LNHDA and CDR2 SQIVND (reference sequence). The CDR3 region has the DNA TGTGCCAGTTCGACTAGCGGGATAGTCCAGACCCAGTACTTC. Its protein product is CASSTSGIVQTQYF.

V gene TRBV6-5 combines with J gene TRBJ1-5, with 7 bases fitting TRBD1. J was trimmed by 7 bases and V by 7 bases; bases with no gene match: 10. The CDR3 covers 14 residues. Germline V CDR1 and CDR2: MNHEY, SVGAGI. The CDR3 region is CASTPGGQSQPQHF. The CDR3 nucleotides read TGTGCCAGCACCCCAGGGGGTCAGTCCCAGCCCCAGCATTTT.

This chain joins TRBV28 and TRBJ1-2; D not certain. Deletions cut 1 base from V and 5 bases from J, with 5 bases between. This CDR3 contains 12 residues. Germline loops: CDR1 MDHEN, CDR2 SYDVKM. CDR3 loop: CASSLYQYGYTF. In DNA form, the CDR3 reads TGTGCCAGCAGTTTATATCAGTATGGCTACACCTTC.

Only a few counts were recorded for this clone. The chain combines TRBV6-5 with TRBJ1-4, with a weak D call TRBD1 (5 bases). The length of the CDR3 is 16 residues. Germline V gives CDR1 MNHEY, CDR2 SVGAGI. Trimming shortened V by 2 bases and J by 6 bases, and 16 bases separated the two germline ends. Written as DNA, the CDR3 is TGTGCCAGCAGTTACACGGCCGCGGGGCGGTATGAAAAACTGTTTTTT. This encodes CASSYTAAGRYEKLFF.

The sample holds a few counts of this clone. This chain links TRBV5-4 with TRBJ2-1, with 8 positions matching TRBD1. The CDR3 runs 16 residues. Per germline, CDR1 SGHNT and CDR2 YYREEE (reference sequence). The V gene end was trimmed by 0 bases and the J gene end by 6 bases; junction bases not matched to a gene: 8. This CDR3 reads CASSLVGTGIPNEQFF. CDR3 coding DNA: TGTGCCAGCAGCTTGGTGGGGACAGGAATACCCAATGAGCAGTTCTTC. Combining the CDR3 with reference TRBV5-4 and TRBJ2-1 gives the whole variable domain ETGVTQSPTHLIKTRGQQVTLRCSSQSGHNTVSWYQQALGQGPQFIFQYYREEENGRGNFPPRFSGLQFPNYSSELNVNALELDDSALYLCASSLVGTGIPNEQFFGPGTRLTVL.

The genes are TRBV27 and TRBJ2-7, with a possible D match to TRBD1 (5 bases). Germline V CDR1 and CDR2: MNHEY, SMNVEV (reference sequence). This CDR3 has 13 residues. V was pared by 3 bases and J by 7 bases, with 13 bases between. CDR3 residues: CASSFAGSWEQYF. CDR3 sequence (DNA): TGTGCCAGCAGTTTTGCAGGGTCGTGGGAGCAGTACTTC.

This chain joins TRBV5-1 and TRBJ2-1, with 7 bases matching TRBD1. Germline CDR1 reads SGHRS; CDR2 reads YFSETQ. J gave up 7 bases and V 0 bases, and 10 bases lay outside the gene matches. This CDR3 has 16 amino acids. The CDR3 region has the DNA TGCGCCAGCAGCTTGGAGGGTAGCTTGGACAGGAATGAGCAGTTCTTC. This translates into CASSLEGSLDRNEQFF.

A note on this clone: Other DNA sequences in this sample translate to the same CDR3. The rearrangement links TRBV18 to TRBJ1-2, with 8 bases lining up with TRBD1. The CDR3 runs 13 residues. Germline lookup yields CDR1 KGHSH and CDR2 LQKENI. V was pared by 3 bases and J by 5 bases, with 2 bases of the junction left unmatched. The CDR3 loop is CASSPDREYGYTF. The CDR3 nucleotides are TGTGCCAGCTCACCGGACAGGGAGTATGGCTACACCTTC.

The V and J genes are TRBV29-1 and TRBJ2-7; tentative D call: TRBD2 (6 bases). CDR3 size: 12 residues. Germline V CDR1 and CDR2: SQVTM, ANQGSEA. Trimming removed 3 bases from V and 5 bases from J, with 11 bases in between. In DNA form, the CDR3 reads TGCAGCGTTGAGGGGAGGAGGAACGAGCAGTACTTC. Protein product: CSVEGRRNEQYF.

The rearrangement uses TRBV14 and TRBJ2-7, with D possibly being TRBD2 (6 bases). CDR1 is SGHDN and CDR2 is FVKESK in the germline V gene. The length of the CDR3 is 15 residues. The V end was cut by 0 bases, the J end by 1 base, with 10 bases between. The CDR3 is CASSQDFGGSYEQYF. The CDR3 DNA reads TGTGCCAGCAGCCAAGATTTCGGGGGATCCTACGAGCAGTACTTC. Complete variable domain (other parts from reference TRBV14 and TRBJ2-7): EAGVTQFPSHSVIEKGQTVTLRCDPISGHDNLYWYRRVMGKEIKFLLHFVKESKQDESGMPNNRFLAERTGGTYSTLKVQPAELEDSGVYFCASSQDFGGSYEQYFGPGTRLTVT.

The chain combines TRBV19 with TRBJ2-7; D not resolved. Germline V gene sequence: CDR1 LNHDA, CDR2 SQIVND (reference sequence). CDR3 length equals 13 residues. Trimming stripped 4 bases from V and 5 bases from J, with 12 bases between. The CDR3 DNA sequence: TGTGCCAGTAGTAGAACGGGTTCCCACGAGCAGTACTTC. Protein sequence: CASSRTGSHEQYF.

Written as DNA, the CDR3 is TGCGCCAGCGGTCGGACAGATCCTTTGGGCACTGAAGCTTTCTTT. Amino acid sequence: CASGRTDPLGTEAFF. The rearrangement links TRBV5-1 to TRBJ1-1, with D perhaps TRBD1 (6 bases). V lost 7 bases and J lost 4, with 20 bases in between. This CDR3 contains 15 residues. Germline V gives CDR1 SGHRS, CDR2 YFSETQ.

This clone was recorded only once. This rearrangement joins TRBV19 to TRBJ1-5, with 8 positions matching TRBD1. Germline V lookup: CDR1 LNHDA, CDR2 SQIVND (reference sequence). The CDR3 extends over 14 amino acids. Trimming took 7 bases from V and 4 from J; bases not matched to a gene: 6. CDR3 bases: TGTGCCAGTAAGGAGACAGGGGAGAATCAGCCCCAGCATTTT. Translated: CASKETGENQPQHF.

The chain uses TRBV30 and TRBJ1-1; TRBD1 matches 7 bases. V gave up 2 bases and J gave up 4 bases; unmatched junction bases: 7. Germline V gives CDR1 GTSNPN, CDR2 SVGIG (reference sequence). The CDR3 extends over 14 amino acids. DNA of the CDR3: TGTGCCTGGAGTCCTATCGACAGGGCCACTGAAGCTTTCTTT. Amino acids: CAWSPIDRATEAFF.

The chain employs TRBV7-2 and TRBJ2-2; 7 bases fit TRBD2. After removal of 1 base from V and 6 bases from J, the junction contained 8 bases not matched to a gene. This CDR3 comprises 16 residues. In germline, CDR1 is SGHTA, CDR2 FQGNSA. The CDR3 DNA is TGTGCCAGCAGCTTAGGTCCCGGACTAGTTCCCGGGGAGCTGTTTTTT. Translated: CASSLGPGLVPGELFF. Full variable domain (outside the CDR3, taken from reference TRBV7-2 and TRBJ2-2): GAGVSQSPSNKVTEKGKDVELRCDPISGHTALYWYRQSLGQGLEFLIYFQGNSAPDKSGLPSDRFSAERTGGSVSTLTIQRTQQEDSAVYLCASSLGPGLVPGELFFGEGSRLTVL.

Comment on this clone: The junction departs from the called germline gene at one end, perhaps through a read error. The chain has TRBV6-5 and TRBJ1-5, with 8 bases that match TRBD1. This CDR3 spans 14 amino acids. Germline assignment: CDR1 MNHEY and CDR2 SVGAGI. The CDR3 coding sequence is TGTGCCAGCGGTTACTTCAGGGGGCATCAGCCCCAGCATTTT. Amino acids: CASGYFRGHQPQHF.

The rearrangement joins TRBV7-2 to TRBJ2-5, with D perhaps TRBD2 (5 bases). Per germline, CDR1 SGHTA and CDR2 FQGNSA. Deletions cut 8 bases from V and 4 bases from J, with 14 bases between. The CDR3 sequence is 13 residues long. The chain's CDR3 is CASRWAGLETQYF. CDR3 nucleotides: TGTGCCAGCCGGTGGGCGGGTTTAGAGACCCAGTACTTC.

V is TRBV2 and J is TRBJ2-7; 8 nucleotides line up with TRBD2. The CDR3 contains 13 residues. V lost 2 bases, J lost 4 bases, and 1 base stayed unmatched. The germline gives CDR1 SNHLY, CDR2 FYNNEI. The CDR3 protein is CASSEPGGYEQYF. The CDR3 DNA reads as TGTGCCAGCAGTGAACCGGGAGGGTACGAGCAGTACTTC.

The chain combines TRBV2 with TRBJ2-1, with D maybe TRBD2 (6 bases). CDR3 size: 14 residues. Trimming removed 5 bases at V and 2 bases at J, with 10 bases between. Per germline, CDR1 SNHLY and CDR2 FYNNEI. CDR3 protein: CASSPGLPYNEQFF. The CDR3 coding sequence is TGTGCCAGCAGTCCGGGACTCCCCTACAATGAGCAGTTCTTC.

To note about this clone: Other DNA variants within this sample encode the same CDR3. The chain uses TRBV5-8 and TRBJ2-2, with D maybe TRBD2 (5 bases). Trimming pared 1 base from V and 5 bases from J, leaving 12 bases between. This CDR3 comprises 15 residues. CDR1 and CDR2 (germline): SGHTS, YDEGEE. The CDR3 here is CASSLYRGGTGELFF. The CDR3 bases are TGTGCCAGCAGCTTGTATCGGGGTGGAACCGGGGAGCTGTTTTTT.

The rearrangement joins TRBV29-1 to TRBJ1-2; a weak D match, TRBD1 (5 bases). This CDR3 has 14 amino acids. CDR1 SQVTM and CDR2 ANQGSEA come from the germline V gene. Deletions cut 2 bases from V and 4 bases from J, with 14 bases between. The CDR3 sequence: CSVEQFREGYGYTF. The CDR3 nucleotides read TGCAGCGTTGAACAATTCAGGGAGGGCTATGGCTACACCTTC.